The clone carrying this T cell receptor (beta chain) was counted a single time. The antigen remains undetermined. This sample was taken from a study of cytomegalovirus exposure and HLA in healthy donors. Across the whole study: A prior analysis found about 120 million unique TCR beta sequences from around 180 million T cells. The study's findings and limits: A few CMV-associated chains proved CMV antigen-specific in vitro. A missense DCLRE1C variant was associated with V- and J-gene trimming of TCR beta chains in a later analysis, and an independent cohort replicated the association.

The germline CDR1 and CDR2 sequences are MNHEY and SVGAGI. The CDR3 is made up of 13 amino acids. J gave up 5 bases and V 2 bases, and 3 bases lay outside the gene matches. The study ran its PCR with 60 Vbeta and 13 Jbeta primers. Per the study methods: Unique TCR beta chains totaled some 88 million in a later count, with roughly 11 million of them shared. The assay was immunoSEQ multiplex PCR, and TCRdb's table has in-frame clones only and misses some. D and trimming come from the DNA, and the V and J calls and clone size come from that table. The repertoire holds roughly 100,000 clones, with roughly four fifths as singletons.

Sequenced input: PBMCs. This sequence was found in a male donor in good health and CMV-seropositive. The chain carries TRBV6-5 and TRBJ2-7, with 7 bases lining up with TRBD1. The CDR3: CASSYDRDNEQYF. The DNA for the CDR3 is TGTGCCAGCAGTTACGACAGGGACAACGAGCAGTACTTC.